A single sample gave rise to the 15 T cell receptor beta chains below, sequenced in a study of blood T cell repertoires in COVID-19. Using immunoSEQ multiplex PCR, the repertoire was profiled, and TCRdb retains in-frame clones only, with some absent. The top ten clones hold 0.95% of a sample with 150,000 to 200,000 clones, around four fifths of them seen once. What was sequenced was peripheral blood. These receptors were taken from a man in his sixties with COVID-19, enrolled during active disease.

The V gene is TRBV24-1, the J gene TRBJ2-2; D ambiguous. The CDR3 extends over 13 amino acids. With 4 bases removed from V and 9 bases from J, the gap between germline ends came to 11 bases. Germline V CDR1 and CDR2: KGHDR, SFDVKD. The CDR3 nucleotides are TGTGCCACCAGTGAGAGCCCGAAACGGGAGCTGTTTTTT. Its translation is CATSESPKRELFF.

This chain links TRBV28 with TRBJ1-1; 7 nucleotides line up with TRBD1. J lost 6 bases, V lost 8 bases, and 15 bases had no gene match. Germline assignment: CDR1 MDHEN and CDR2 SYDVKM. There are 15 residues in the CDR3. The CDR3 DNA sequence: TGTGCCAGCCACGTTCGTCCAGGGGGTATCTCTGAAGCTTTCTTT. Protein product: CASHVRPGGISEAFF.

V is TRBV2 and J is TRBJ1-5, with D possibly TRBD1 on 5 matching bases. The CDR3 is made up of 14 amino acids. V was trimmed by 6 bases and J by 0 bases, leaving 9 bases between them. The germline gives CDR1 SNHLY, CDR2 FYNNEI. DNA of the CDR3: TGTGCCAGCAGGGGGCCCTATAGCAATCAGCCCCAGCATTTT. Translating it yields CASRGPYSNQPQHF. Complete variable domain (other parts from reference TRBV2 and TRBJ1-5): EPEVTQTPSHQVTQMGQEVILRCVPISNHLYFYWYRQILGQKVEFLVSFYNNEISEKSEIFDDQFSVERPDGSNFTLKIRSTKLEDSAMYFCASRGPYSNQPQHFGDGTRLSIL.

The chain uses TRBV6-5 and TRBJ1-5; 9 positions match TRBD1. V gave up 6 bases and J gave up 7 bases; unmatched junction bases: 10. The germline V gene encodes CDR1 MNHEY and CDR2 SVGAGI. The length of the CDR3 is 15 residues. The CDR3 spells CASSYRGRYEQPQHF. In DNA form, the CDR3 reads TGTGCCAGCAGCTACAGGGGGCGCTACGAACAGCCCCAGCATTTT.

This clone has only one observation. This chain connects TRBV18 to TRBJ1-1, with D unresolved. The CDR3 extends over 13 amino acids. Deletions cut 5 bases from V and 4 bases from J, with 11 bases between. CDR1 is KGHSH, CDR2 LQKENI, per germline. CDR3 protein: CASSTESVTEAFF. CDR3 sequence (DNA): TGTGCCAGCTCAACCGAGAGTGTCACTGAAGCTTTCTTT.

As to this clone: At one end the junction does not follow the germline gene, possibly because of a read error. This chain connects TRBV5-1 to TRBJ1-6, with 8 bases matching TRBD1. This CDR3 is built from 14 residues. Per germline, CDR1 SGHRS and CDR2 YFSETQ. The CDR3 spells CASRPGQETSPPHF. CDR3 DNA sequence: TGCGCCAGCCGACCGGGACAGGAGACTTCACCCCCCCACTTT.

The rearrangement uses TRBV4-3 and TRBJ1-5; D not resolved. The CDR3 sequence is 14 residues long. Germline CDR1 and CDR2: LGHNA and YSLEER. V shed 0 bases and J shed 5 bases, with 8 bases lying between them. CDR3 coding DNA: TGCGCCAGCAGCCAAGATATACGCGATCAGCCCCAGCATTTT. It codes for CASSQDIRDQPQHF.

This clone appeared a single time. The J gene is TRBJ2-1, the V gene TRBV13, with 10 positions matching TRBD2. This CDR3 spans 17 amino acids. Germline V lookup: CDR1 PRHDT, CDR2 FYEKMQ (reference sequence). V dropped 5 bases and J dropped 1; count of bases not matched to a gene: 8. The CDR3 sequence is CASSGTSENGSYNEQFF. In DNA, the CDR3 is TGTGCCAGCAGCGGGACTAGCGAGAATGGTTCCTACAATGAGCAGTTCTTC.

The chain employs TRBV18 and TRBJ2-7; TRBD1 matches at 7 bases. The CDR3 runs to 15 residues. V shed 3 bases, J shed 1 base, and the junction held 6 bases outside the gene matches. The germline V gene encodes CDR1 KGHSH and CDR2 LQKENI. The CDR3 spells CASSPKTGKSYEQYF. The CDR3, as DNA: TGTGCCAGCTCACCTAAGACAGGGAAGTCCTACGAGCAGTACTTC. Full variable domain (remainder filled in from reference TRBV18 and TRBJ2-7): NAGVMQNPRHLVRRRGQEARLRCSPMKGHSHVYWYRQLPEEGLKFMVYLQKENIIDESGMPKERFSAEFPKEGPSILRIQQVVRGDSAAYFCASSPKTGKSYEQYFGPGTRLTVT.

This chain uses TRBV5-4 with TRBJ2-3; TRBD1 matches at 10 bases. Trimming at V came to 2 bases and at J to 4 bases, leaving 4 bases not matched to a gene. CDR3 length: 15 amino acids. In germline, CDR1 is SGHNT, CDR2 YYREEE (reference sequence). The CDR3 DNA is TGTGCCAGCAGCTTCCGACAGGGGGCTGCAGATACGCAGTATTTT. This encodes CASSFRQGAADTQYF.

The V and J genes are TRBV4-2 and TRBJ2-7; 8 bases are a match to TRBD1. The J segment lost 5 bases and the V segment lost 2 bases, leaving 8 bases of the junction unmatched. Germline V lookup: CDR1 LGHNA, CDR2 YNFKEQ. The CDR3 is 15 amino acids. CDR3 sequence reads: CASSQISGRGHEQYF. The CDR3 region has the DNA TGTGCCAGCAGCCAAATCTCGGGCAGGGGGCACGAGCAGTACTTC.

This clone turned up a few times. V usage is TRBV28 and J usage is TRBJ1-2; D is ambiguous. This CDR3 spans 12 amino acids. CDR1 and CDR2 from the germline V gene are MDHEN and SYDVKM. The ends were cut back, 6 bases at V and 7 bases at J, with 12 bases in the middle. CDR3 bases: TGTGCCAGCAGCTCCCACGAGTTTGGCTACACCTTC. It translates to CASSSHEFGYTF.

The J gene is TRBJ2-1, the V gene TRBV7-6; D may be TRBD2 (5 bases). The CDR3 runs 16 residues. Germline V gene lookup returns CDR1 SGHVS and CDR2 FNYEAQ. Trimming shortened V by 1 base and J by 4 bases, and 14 bases separated the two germline ends. As DNA, the CDR3 is TGTGCCAGCAGCTTAGAGGGAGCCTACCTTTACAATGAGCAGTTCTTC. It specifies CASSLEGAYLYNEQFF.

A single count supports this clone. The V and J genes are TRBV5-1 and TRBJ2-5; the D gene is possibly TRBD1 (6 bases). Between the trimmed V and J ends, which lost 4 bases and 5 bases, there was a span of 18 bases. The V gene's germline CDR1 is SGHRS and CDR2 YFSETQ. The CDR3 contains 15 residues. This CDR3 reads CASSLEHRVTETQYF. The CDR3 bases are TGCGCCAGCAGCCTGGAGCACAGGGTGACGGAGACCCAGTACTTC.

A note on this clone: The sample has other DNA sequences that encode this CDR3 too. The chain joins TRBV2 to TRBJ1-1; possible D gene TRBD1, 5 bases. This CDR3 comprises 13 residues. V lost 8 bases, J lost 2 bases, and 12 bases lay in between. Looked up from germline, CDR1 is SNHLY and CDR2 is FYNNEI. CDR3 DNA: TGTGCCAGCTCCCGGGGGGAAAACACTGAAGCTTTCTTT. Amino acids: CASSRGENTEAFF.